This TCR beta chain was recovered during a study of T cells in tumors after PD-1 blockade. Findings of the study overall: Peripheral recruitment is suggested, as some novel exhausted tumor clones were in pre-treatment blood.

The CDR3 covers 14 residues. From germline, CDR1 is SGHVS and CDR2 FQNEAQ. The ends lost 2 bases at V and 4 bases at J; junction bases unmatched: 0. This clone came up a few times. The antigen remains undetermined. Data came from immunoSEQ multiplex PCR; TCRdb stores just in-frame clones and leaves some out. The sample contains under 50,000 clones, around four fifths of which appear only once. The input for sequencing was PBMCs, taken before anti-PD-1 therapy. This TCR came from a human donor with advanced basal cell or squamous cell carcinoma (not recorded which). This sequence joins TRBV7-8 and TRBJ2-1; TRBD2 aligns across 9 bases. CDR3 amino acids: CASSLTSGYNEQFF. For the CDR3, the DNA is TGTGCCAGCAGCTTAACTAGCGGGTACAATGAGCAGTTCTTC.